The TCR beta chain under discussion was sequenced for a study of technical replicates of blood from a few donors. Profiled with immunoSEQ multiplex PCR; TCRdb holds only in-frame clones, not every one. Here the sample spans approximately 13,000 clones, about 86% being singletons. The J segment lost 6 bases and the V segment lost 7 bases, leaving 18 bases of the junction unmatched. Looked up from germline, CDR1 is LNHDA and CDR2 is SQIVND (reference sequence). The CDR3 spans 19 residues. This TCR was recovered from a human donor in good health. The sequencing sample was made of PBMCs. The chain is built from TRBV19 and TRBJ2-1; 13 bases are a match to TRBD2. The CDR3 protein is CASTLGKDSTSGRVNEQFF. The CDR3 DNA follows: TGTGCCAGTACCCTAGGGAAGGACAGTACTAGCGGGAGGGTCAATGAGCAGTTCTTC.